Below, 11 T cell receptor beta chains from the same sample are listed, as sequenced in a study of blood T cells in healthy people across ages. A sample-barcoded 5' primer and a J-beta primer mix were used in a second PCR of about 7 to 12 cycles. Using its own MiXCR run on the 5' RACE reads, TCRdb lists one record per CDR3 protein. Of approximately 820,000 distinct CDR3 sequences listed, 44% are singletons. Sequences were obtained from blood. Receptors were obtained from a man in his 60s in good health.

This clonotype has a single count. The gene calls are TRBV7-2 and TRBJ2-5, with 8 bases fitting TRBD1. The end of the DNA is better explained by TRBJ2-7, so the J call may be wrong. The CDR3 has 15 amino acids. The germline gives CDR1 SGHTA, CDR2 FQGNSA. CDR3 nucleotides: TGTGCCAGCAGCTGGGGACAGGAGCCCAACTACGAGCAGTACTTC. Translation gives CASSWGQEPNYEQYF.

The CDR3 region has the DNA TGTGCCAGCAGCCAAAAGGGGGGGATTTTCGATACGCAGTATTTT. Its translation: CASSQKGGIFDTQYF. The chain joins TRBV4-2 to TRBJ2-3; D perhaps matches TRBD2 (7 bases). V lost 2 bases and J lost 6, with 15 bases in between. Germline CDR1 is LGHNA and CDR2 is YNFKEQ. This CDR3 spans 15 amino acids.

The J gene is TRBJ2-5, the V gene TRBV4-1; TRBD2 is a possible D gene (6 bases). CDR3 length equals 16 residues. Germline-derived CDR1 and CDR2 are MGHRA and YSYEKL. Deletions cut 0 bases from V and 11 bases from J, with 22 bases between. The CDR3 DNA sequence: TGCGCCAGCAGCCAAGATGTGCGCGGGGAGGTCAATGAGCAGTACTTC. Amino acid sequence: CASSQDVRGEVNEQYF.

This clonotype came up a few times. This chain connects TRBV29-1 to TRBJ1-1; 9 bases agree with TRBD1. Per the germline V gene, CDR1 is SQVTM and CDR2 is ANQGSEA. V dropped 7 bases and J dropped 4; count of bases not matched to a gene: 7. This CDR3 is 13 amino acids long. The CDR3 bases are TGCAGCGCTGGACAGGGGAGAATCACTGAAGCTTTCTTT. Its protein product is CSAGQGRITEAFF.

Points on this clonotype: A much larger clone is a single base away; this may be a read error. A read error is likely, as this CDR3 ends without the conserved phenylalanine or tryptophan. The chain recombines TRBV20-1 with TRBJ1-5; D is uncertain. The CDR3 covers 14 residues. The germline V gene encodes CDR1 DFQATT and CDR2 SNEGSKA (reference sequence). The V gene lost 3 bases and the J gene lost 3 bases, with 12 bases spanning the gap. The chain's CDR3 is CSASTPWANQPQHL. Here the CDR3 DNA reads TGCAGTGCTAGCACCCCGTGGGCCAATCAGCCCCAGCATTTA.

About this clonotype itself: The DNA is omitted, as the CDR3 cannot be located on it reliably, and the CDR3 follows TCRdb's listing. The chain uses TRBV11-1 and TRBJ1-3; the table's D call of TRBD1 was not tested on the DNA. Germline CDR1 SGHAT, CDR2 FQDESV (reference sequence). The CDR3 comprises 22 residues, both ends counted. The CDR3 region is CASSLRGEPQETQYFGPGTIYF.

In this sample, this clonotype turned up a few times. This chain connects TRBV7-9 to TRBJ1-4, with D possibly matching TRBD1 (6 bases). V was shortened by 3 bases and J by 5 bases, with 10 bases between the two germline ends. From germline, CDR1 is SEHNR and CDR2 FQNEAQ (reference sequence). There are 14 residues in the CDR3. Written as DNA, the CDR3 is TGTGCCAGCAGCTTGGGACACCCAAATGAAAAACTGTTTTTT. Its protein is CASSLGHPNEKLFF.

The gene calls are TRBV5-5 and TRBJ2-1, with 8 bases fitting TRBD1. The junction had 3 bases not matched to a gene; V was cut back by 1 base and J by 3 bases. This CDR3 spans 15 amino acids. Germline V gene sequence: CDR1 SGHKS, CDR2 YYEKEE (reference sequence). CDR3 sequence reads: CASSLTGGIYNEQFF. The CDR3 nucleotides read TGTGCCAGCAGCTTGACAGGGGGGATCTACAATGAGCAGTTCTTC.

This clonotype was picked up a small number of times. CDR3 DNA sequence: TGTGCCAGCTCCCGGGGACGGGGGGACTCCTACGAGCAGTACTTC. Translated: CASSRGRGDSYEQYF. This chain links TRBV27 with TRBJ2-7; TRBD2 matches 7 bases. CDR1 and CDR2 (germline): MNHEY, SMNVEV (reference sequence). The CDR3 totals 15 residues. The ends lost 8 bases at V and 0 bases at J; junction bases unmatched: 10.

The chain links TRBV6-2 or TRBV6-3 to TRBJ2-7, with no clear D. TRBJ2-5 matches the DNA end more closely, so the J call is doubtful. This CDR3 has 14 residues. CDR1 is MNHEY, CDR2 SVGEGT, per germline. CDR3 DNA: TGTGCCAACAGCTGGAGAGTCCCCCAAGAGACCCAGTACTTC. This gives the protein CANSWRVPQETQYF.

The CDR3 DNA is TGTGCCAGCAGTCCCCCTGGCAGGGATTATCAGCCCCAGCATTTT. The encoded protein is CASSPPGRDYQPQHF. The chain recombines TRBV6-1 with TRBJ1-5; D is possibly TRBD1 (5 bases). Germline V gene data show CDR1 as MNHNS and CDR2 as SASEGT. The CDR3 loop spans 15 amino acids. V was cut by 5 bases and J by 5 bases, with 16 bases left in between.